This T cell receptor (beta chain) was sequenced for a study of shared clonotypes between healthy human individuals. The CDR3 runs 9 residues. V was trimmed by 7 bases and J by 13 bases, leaving 11 bases between them. The germline gives CDR1 SQVTM, CDR2 ANQGSEA. The naive CD8 fraction comprised CD45RO-negative cells positively selected for CCR7 and excluded terminally differentiated effector memory CD45RA+ cells. Execution of the assay was at deep level. Replicate PCRs for sorted subsets used about 200 ng DNA; this equaled 25,000 to 30,000 T cell genomes. Sequencing used immunoSEQ multiplex PCR; TCRdb keeps in-frame clones, though not all of them. Among under 1 million clones listed, 80% to 95% were seen once. Comments on this clone: The antigen is not known.

Findings of the study overall: Investigators collected only blood, and repertoires in tissues likely differ. Naive subsets tended to show greater estimated richness than memory subsets.

Sequenced sample: naive CD8+ T cells sorted from blood. This clonotype originated in a man aged 30 to 45 in good health. The chain has TRBV29-1 and TRBJ2-1; D not resolved. CDR3 DNA: TGCAGCGCCGGACCGGACCAGTTCTTC. Protein: CSAGPDQFF.